What follows are 28 T cell receptor beta chains derived from one specimen sequenced in a study of T cell responses to AZD1222 COVID-19 vaccine. Measured with immunoSEQ multiplex PCR; TCRdb has only the in-frame clones, and not every one. The sample includes under 110,000 clones, roughly 88% of them seen just once. Sequenced material: peripheral blood, taken 28 days after the second AZD1222 dose. The receptors here all came from an adult who received the AZD1222 COVID-19 vaccine.

The V gene is TRBV6-5, the J gene TRBJ2-3; maybe TRBD2 (5 bases). The CDR3 contains 13 residues. Germline CDR1 is MNHEY and CDR2 is SVGAGI. Deletions cut 6 bases from V and 3 bases from J, with 10 bases between. This chain's CDR3 is CASSARRTDTQYF. DNA for the CDR3: TGTGCCAGCAGCGCCCGGAGGACAGATACGCAGTATTTT.

This chain uses TRBV1 with TRBJ2-5. TRBV1 is a pseudogene. The CDR3 has 12 amino acids. This chain's CDR3 is CTSWRLEETQYF. CDR3 sequence (DNA): TGCACCAGCTGGCGCCTGGAAGAGACCCAGTACTTC.

The chain links TRBV7-9 to TRBJ2-7; TRBD1 matches 9 bases. This CDR3 has 15 amino acids. V gave up 0 bases and J gave up 1 base; unmatched junction bases: 1. Germline assignment: CDR1 SEHNR and CDR2 FQNEAQ (reference sequence). The CDR3 sequence: CASSLAGTGSYEQYF. Here the CDR3 DNA reads TGTGCCAGCAGCTTAGCCGGGACAGGGTCCTACGAGCAGTACTTC.

V gene TRBV18 combines with J gene TRBJ2-5; D may be TRBD1 (6 bases). CDR3 length: 16 residues. Germline V lookup: CDR1 KGHSH, CDR2 LQKENI. V was trimmed by 4 bases and J by 4 bases, leaving 19 bases between them. The DNA of the CDR3 is TGTGCCAGCTCACGATCTGGGGGCGAGGTTCTAGAGACCCAGTACTTC. This codes for CASSRSGGEVLETQYF. Combining the CDR3 with reference TRBV18 and TRBJ2-5 gives the whole variable domain NAGVMQNPRHLVRRRGQEARLRCSPMKGHSHVYWYRQLPEEGLKFMVYLQKENIIDESGMPKERFSAEFPKEGPSILRIQQVVRGDSAAYFCASSRSGGEVLETQYFGPGTRLLVL.

The CDR3 region has the DNA TGTGCCAGCTCAAGTCAGGGGGCCGCTAGGAGGTGGCCCCAGCATTTT. It yields the protein CASSSQGAARRWPQHF. V is TRBV27 and J is TRBJ1-5; 8 bases are a match to TRBD1. Per germline, CDR1 MNHEY and CDR2 SMNVEV (reference sequence). V dropped 8 bases and J dropped 9; count of bases not matched to a gene: 18. This CDR3 comprises 16 residues.

J is TRBJ1-1 and V is TRBV7-9; 7 bases are shared with TRBD1. Trimming took 4 bases from V and 7 from J; bases not matched to a gene: 9. The germline V gene encodes CDR1 SEHNR and CDR2 FQNEAQ (reference sequence). CDR3 length equals 14 residues. The chain's CDR3 is CASSSGTDRVEAFF. The CDR3 DNA reads TGTGCCAGCAGCTCTGGGACAGATAGGGTTGAAGCTTTCTTT.

There are a few counts of this clone. J is TRBJ1-2 and V is TRBV7-9, with a weak D call TRBD1 (5 bases). Germline CDR1 reads SEHNR; CDR2 reads FQNEAQ (reference sequence). The CDR3 contains 13 residues. With 5 bases removed from V and 7 bases from J, the gap between germline ends came to 14 bases. The CDR3, as DNA: TGTGCCAGCAGCCCCGGGACCGGCTTTGGCTACACCTTC. Translating it yields CASSPGTGFGYTF.

V gene TRBV3-1 (or the pseudogene TRBV3-2) combines with J gene TRBJ2-1; perhaps TRBD1 as D (5 bases). CDR3 size: 15 residues. The germline V gene has CDR1 LGHDT and CDR2 YNNKEL (reference sequence). Trimming shortened V by 0 bases and J by 3 bases, and 9 bases separated the two germline ends. The CDR3 protein is CASSQDVGVYNEQFF. CDR3 nucleotides: TGTGCCAGCAGCCAAGATGTAGGGGTCTACAATGAGCAGTTCTTC.

V and J are TRBV15 and TRBJ1-5; tentatively, D is TRBD1 (5 bases). The length of the CDR3 is 15 residues. The germline V gene encodes CDR1 LNHNV and CDR2 YYDKDF (reference sequence). V shed 1 base and J shed 2 bases, with 9 bases lying between them. In nucleotides, the CDR3 is TGTGCCACCAGCAGAGTGGGGGGAGGCAATCAGCCCCAGCATTTT. It yields the protein CATSRVGGGNQPQHF.

The sample holds one count of this clone. The chain links TRBV7-9 to TRBJ1-1; D is possibly TRBD1 (5 bases). Looked up from germline, CDR1 is SEHNR and CDR2 is FQNEAQ (reference sequence). V lost 2 bases and J lost 7, with 14 bases in between. The CDR3 has 14 amino acids. In nucleotides, the CDR3 is TGTGCCAGCAGCTTATCGGGCAGGGCGAGTGAAGCTTTCTTT. Encoded protein: CASSLSGRASEAFF. The full variable domain, its missing parts supplied by reference TRBV7-9 and TRBJ1-1, is DTGVSQNPRHKITKRGQNVTFRCDPISEHNRLYWYRQTLGQGPEFLTYFQNEAQLEKSRLLSDRFSAERPKGSFSTLEIQRTEQGDSAMYLCASSLSGRASEAFFGQGTRLTVV.

The CDR3 DNA reads TGTGCCAGTGGCGAACAGACGGCTGAAGCTTTCTTT. Translation: CASGEQTAEAFF. The chain combines TRBV2 with TRBJ1-1; D is unresolved. The CDR3 has 12 amino acids. CDR1 SNHLY and CDR2 FYNNEI come from the germline V gene. Deletions cut 9 bases from V and 6 bases from J, with 14 bases between. Drawing the rest from reference TRBV2 and TRBJ1-1, the complete variable domain is EPEVTQTPSHQVTQMGQEVILRCVPISNHLYFYWYRQILGQKVEFLVSFYNNEISEKSEIFDDQFSVERPDGSNFTLKIRSTKLEDSAMYFCASGEQTAEAFFGQGTRLTVV.

The rearrangement uses TRBV27 and TRBJ2-5; no firm D call. This CDR3 has 15 residues. The V end was cut by 2 bases, the J end by 0 bases, with 10 bases between. Germline V gene lookup returns CDR1 MNHEY and CDR2 SMNVEV (reference sequence). The CDR3 coding sequence is TGTGCCAGCAGTTTAAAGGGATATTACCAAGAGACCCAGTACTTC. Translated, it gives CASSLKGYYQETQYF.

The chain joins TRBV2 to TRBJ1-2, with D uncertain. The CDR3 sequence is 13 residues long. The ends were cut back, 1 base at V and 0 bases at J, with 3 bases in the middle. Germline loops: CDR1 SNHLY, CDR2 FYNNEI. CDR3 in DNA: TGTGCCAGCAGTGAAGGACCTAACTATGGCTACACCTTC. Protein sequence: CASSEGPNYGYTF.

V is TRBV19 and J is TRBJ2-5; TRBD2 is a possible D gene (5 bases). Deletions cut 3 bases from V and 2 bases from J, with 13 bases between. Germline-derived CDR1 and CDR2 are LNHDA and SQIVND (reference sequence). CDR3 length: 15 residues. CDR3 bases: TGTGCCAGTAGTATCACCGCGGGCCCTCAAGAGACCCAGTACTTC. As protein: CASSITAGPQETQYF.

This clone was observed a single time. This chain links TRBV27 with TRBJ1-1, with 9 bases aligning to TRBD1. Germline V gives CDR1 MNHEY, CDR2 SMNVEV (reference sequence). The CDR3 consists of 16 residues. J was trimmed by 0 bases and V by 6 bases; bases with no gene match: 8. DNA of the CDR3: TGTGCCAGCAGCCGGGACAGGGAAGTCCTGAACACTGAAGCTTTCTTT. It codes for CASSRDREVLNTEAFF.

This chain joins TRBV5-6 and TRBJ1-2; 7 bases line up with TRBD1. J was trimmed by 7 bases and V by 2 bases; bases with no gene match: 2. CDR3 length: 12 amino acids. Germline assignment: CDR1 SGHDT and CDR2 YYEEEE. In nucleotides, the CDR3 is TGTGCCAGCAGCTTAGGGGGCTCTGGCTACACCTTC. Its translation is CASSLGGSGYTF.

This rearrangement joins TRBV18 to TRBJ1-5; 9 bases are shared with TRBD1. The CDR3 consists of 17 residues. V was clipped by 3 bases and J by 0 bases; unmatched bases: 6. Germline V gene data show CDR1 as KGHSH and CDR2 as LQKENI. This CDR3 is CASSPGQGLGSNQPQHF. The CDR3 nucleotides read TGTGCCAGCTCACCGGGACAGGGATTGGGTAGCAATCAGCCCCAGCATTTT.

The V gene is TRBV18, the J gene TRBJ1-2; TRBD1 matches at 11 bases. Germline values: CDR1 KGHSH, CDR2 LQKENI. The CDR3 covers 15 residues. The junction had 1 base not matched to a gene; V was cut back by 3 bases and J by 1 base. The CDR3 nucleotides read TGTGCCAGCTCACCCGGGACAGGGGGTAACTATGGCTACACCTTC. Encoded protein: CASSPGTGGNYGYTF.

V usage is TRBV27 and J usage is TRBJ1-1; unclear D gene. V lost 6 bases, J lost 4 bases, and 9 bases lay in between. The CDR3 runs to 12 residues. The germline gives CDR1 MNHEY, CDR2 SMNVEV (reference sequence). CDR3 sequence: CASSLTGTEAFF. The CDR3 nucleotides are TGTGCCAGCAGCCTGACGGGCACTGAAGCTTTCTTT.

This chain connects TRBV6-5 to TRBJ1-6; no reliable D call. V dropped 5 bases and J dropped 6 bases, with 5 bases sitting between them. From germline, CDR1 is MNHEY and CDR2 SVGAGI. The CDR3 is made up of 12 amino acids. CDR3 residues: CASSILNSPLHF. CDR3 DNA sequence: TGTGCCAGCAGTATTCTTAATTCACCCCTCCACTTT.

CDR3 sequence: CASSFRDRGSYEQYF. CDR3 bases: TGTGCCAGCAGCTTCCGGGACAGGGGCTCCTACGAGCAGTACTTC. The V and J genes are TRBV7-9 and TRBJ2-7; 10 bases agree with TRBD1. Germline V gene lookup returns CDR1 SEHNR and CDR2 FQNEAQ (reference sequence). V trimming: 3 bases; J trimming: 0 bases; junction bases outside the gene matches: 2. This CDR3 has 15 residues.

The chain has TRBV4-1 and TRBJ1-4; D is uncertain. Trimming left V 0 bases short and J 5 bases short, with 7 bases between. Germline-derived CDR1 and CDR2 are MGHRA and YSYEKL. The CDR3 is 14 amino acids. The CDR3 DNA is TGCGCCAGCAGCCAAGAGAGGGTGAATGAAAAACTGTTTTTT. Residues: CASSQERVNEKLFF.

The chain recombines TRBV6-4 with TRBJ2-3, with TRBD1 identical over 8 bases. Germline values: CDR1 MRHNA, CDR2 SNTAGT. V lost 5 bases, J lost 1 base, and 5 bases stayed unmatched. The CDR3 is 15 residues long. CDR3 loop: CASSMTGEGTDTQYF. CDR3 DNA: TGTGCCAGCAGTATGACAGGGGAAGGCACAGATACGCAGTATTTT.

J is TRBJ2-7 and V is TRBV6-2 or TRBV6-3; D is unresolved. Trimming pared 2 bases from V and 2 bases from J, leaving 13 bases between. CDR1 and CDR2 from the germline V gene are MNHEY and SVGEGT. The CDR3 runs 15 residues. The CDR3 DNA sequence: TGTGCCAGCAGTTACAGGGCTACTAACCCCTACGAGCAGTACTTC. As protein: CASSYRATNPYEQYF.

The rearrangement joins TRBV5-1 to TRBJ2-7, with 8 nucleotides matching TRBD2. The germline gives CDR1 SGHRS, CDR2 YFSETQ. The CDR3 runs 15 residues. V lost 3 bases to trimming and J lost 2 bases; unmatched junction nucleotides: 7. CDR3: CASSSEAGVTYEQYF. CDR3 nucleotide sequence: TGCGCCAGCAGCTCCGAAGCGGGGGTGACCTACGAGCAGTACTTC.

The chain combines TRBV5-8 with TRBJ1-5, with 7 bases fitting TRBD1. Germline V gene data show CDR1 as SGHTS and CDR2 as YDEGEE. The V and J ends lost 5 bases and 1 base, in that order; junction bases with no gene match: 6. This CDR3 contains 15 residues. The CDR3 region is CASRRNRGSNQPQHF. CDR3 nucleotide sequence: TGTGCCAGCAGGCGGAACAGGGGCAGCAATCAGCCCCAGCATTTT.

The J gene is TRBJ2-7, the V gene TRBV15; 11 bases align to TRBD2. The CDR3 loop spans 16 amino acids. The germline CDR1 and CDR2 sequences are LNHNV and YYDKDF (reference sequence). V shed 4 bases, J shed 4 bases, and the junction held 9 bases outside the gene matches. The CDR3 spells CATSTWASGGKYEQYF. CDR3 DNA: TGTGCCACCAGCACCTGGGCTAGCGGGGGGAAATACGAGCAGTACTTC.

This sequence joins TRBV2 and TRBJ2-6; TRBD2 might be the D (5 bases). Germline CDR1 reads SNHLY; CDR2 reads FYNNEI. This CDR3 spans 15 amino acids. The V gene lost 6 bases and the J gene lost 2 bases, with 11 bases spanning the gap. CDR3 amino acids: CASRDLEAGANVLTF. As DNA, the CDR3 is TGTGCCAGCAGAGACTTGGAGGCTGGGGCCAACGTCCTGACTTTC.